This T cell receptor beta chain was found in a study of shared clonotypes between healthy human individuals. Across the whole study: The study drew on a couple of women and three men aged 18 to 49 as donors.

Of note for this clone: A much larger clone differs by one base, so this may be a read error.

This CDR3 region has 13 residues. V lost 4 bases to trimming and J lost 4 bases; unmatched junction nucleotides: 1. Germline V gene data show CDR1 as PRHDT and CDR2 as FYEKMQ (reference sequence). Libraries were prepared by immunoSEQ multiplex PCR; TCRdb keeps only in-frame clonotypes and omits some of them. This sample yields 900,000 to 1,200,000 clones, of which around three quarters are seen a single time; 0.55% to 0.7% belongs to the top ten. This clonotype was obtained from a man aged 18 to 30 in good health. Some clones in this sample may be carry-over from other donors' samples. Sequencing used memory CD4+ T cells from PBMCs. Subset here: CD45RA-negative fraction. V gene TRBV13 combines with J gene TRBJ1-2, with 9 bases identical to TRBD1. The CDR3 protein is CASSSGQGYGYTF. The CDR3 bases are TGTGCCAGCAGCTCGGGACAGGGCTATGGCTACACCTTC.